Here is one TCR beta chain with its context. What it binds is not known. The sample is drawn from a study of T cells after yellow fever vaccination. Study observations and caveats: Primary-vaccination clones mostly resurfaced post-booster (just under 98% CD4, under 90% CD8).

In TCRdb, the 5' RACE reads were re-called with MiXCR into one record per CDR3 protein. The data show hundreds of thousands of distinct CDR3 sequences, with roughly an eighth seen just once and under 15% held by the top ten. CDR3 length: 12 amino acids. Trimming took 3 bases from V and 6 from J, leaving 6 bases between them. The V gene is TRBV12-3 or TRBV12-4, the J gene TRBJ2-1; no reliable D call. The source material was PBMCs, sampled on the day of the yellow fever booster vaccination. The TCR originated in a man aged 25-45 years who received the YFV17D yellow fever vaccine. CDR3 nucleotides: TGTGCCAGCAGTTTGGAGTCCAATGAGCAGTTCTTC. This codes for CASSLESNEQFF.